The rows below give T cell receptor beta chains drawn from one sample of a study of blood T cell repertoires in COVID-19. Clones were sequenced by immunoSEQ multiplex PCR, and TCRdb holds only the in-frame ones, with some missing. The sample has about 360,000 clones, around nine tenths seen once. Sequencing was performed on peripheral blood. Source of these receptors: a woman aged 60-75 years with COVID-19, enrolled during active disease. Each CDR3 is given with its conserved first and last residue. D genes are given only for firm matches. Some rows have no size entry. The others give once, few or many, or a class for an expanded clone.

CDR3 protein: CASSPGQAVYGYTF
CDR3 DNA: TGTGCCAGCAGCCCGGGACAGGCCGTCTATGGCTACACCTTC
V gene: TRBV5-6
J gene: TRBJ1-2
D gene: TRBD1
CDR3 length: 14
clone size: NA

CDR3 protein: CASSFSTTLSGNTIYF
CDR3 DNA: TGTGCCAGCAGCTTCTCTACCACCCTCTCTGGAAACACCATATATTTT
V gene: TRBV7-6
J gene: TRBJ1-3
D gene: NA
CDR3 length: 16
clone size: NA

CDR3 protein: CASSFAGEYTDTQYF
CDR3 DNA: TGTGCCAGCAGTTTCGCGGGGGAATACACAGATACGCAGTATTTT
V gene: TRBV27
J gene: TRBJ2-3
D gene: TRBD2
CDR3 length: 15
clone size: NA

CDR3 protein: CAWSPRAGPVGYTF
CDR3 DNA: TGTGCCTGGAGTCCCCGGGCGGGGCCGGTTGGCTACACCTTC
V gene: TRBV30
J gene: TRBJ1-2
D gene: NA
CDR3 length: 14
clone size: NA

CDR3 protein: CASSFLEYTEAFF
CDR3 DNA: TGTGCCAGCAGTTTTTTGGAGTACACTGAAGCTTTCTTT
V gene: TRBV27
J gene: TRBJ1-1
D gene: NA
CDR3 length: 13
clone size: NA

CDR3 protein: CASSQSPGQHTDTQYF
CDR3 DNA: TGTGCCAGCAGCCAATCACCGGGACAACACACAGATACGCAGTATTTT
V gene: TRBV4-2
J gene: TRBJ2-3
D gene: NA
CDR3 length: 16
clone size: once

CDR3 protein: CASSQTGGRGYTF
CDR3 DNA: TGTGCCAGCAGCCAGACAGGGGGTCGGGGCTACACCTTC
V gene: TRBV7-9
J gene: TRBJ1-2
D gene: TRBD1
CDR3 length: 13
clone size: NA

CDR3 protein: CASSFWAGKEDEQYF
CDR3 DNA: TGTGCCAGCAGTTTCTGGGCAGGGAAAGAGGACGAGCAGTACTTC
V gene: TRBV28
J gene: TRBJ2-7
D gene: NA
CDR3 length: 15
clone size: NA

CDR3 protein: CASSPGTGDGYTF
CDR3 DNA: TGTGCCAGCAGCCCTGGGACAGGGGATGGCTACACCTTC
V gene: TRBV12-3/TRBV12-4
J gene: TRBJ1-2
D gene: TRBD1
CDR3 length: 13
clone size: NA

CDR3 protein: CASDRTANYGYTF
CDR3 DNA: TGTGCCAGTGACCGGACAGCAAACTATGGCTACACCTTC
V gene: TRBV2
J gene: TRBJ1-2
D gene: NA
CDR3 length: 13
clone size: NA

CDR3 protein: CASTGPQGQNYGYTF
CDR3 DNA: TGTGCCAGCACTGGACCCCAAGGACAGAACTATGGCTACACCTTC
V gene: TRBV6-6
J gene: TRBJ1-2
D gene: NA
CDR3 length: 15
clone size: NA

CDR3 protein: CASSLLAGADRDTGELFF
CDR3 DNA: TGTGCCAGCAGCTTATTGGCCGGGGCGGACAGGGACACCGGGGAGCTGTTTTTT
V gene: TRBV7-2
J gene: TRBJ2-2
D gene: TRBD1
CDR3 length: 18
clone size: NA

CDR3 protein: CASSEGANLNYGYTF
CDR3 DNA: TGTGCCAGCAGTGAGGGGGCGAATCTTAACTATGGCTACACCTTC
V gene: TRBV6-4
J gene: TRBJ1-2
D gene: NA
CDR3 length: 15
clone size: NA

CDR3 protein: CASSPWDISDQPQHF
CDR3 DNA: TGTGCCAGCAGCCCCTGGGACATTTCTGATCAGCCCCAGCATTTT
V gene: TRBV6-2/TRBV6-3
J gene: TRBJ1-5
D gene: NA
CDR3 length: 15
clone size: many

CDR3 protein: CASSQDTYEQYF
CDR3 DNA: TGTGCCAGCAGCCAGGACACCTACGAGCAGTACTTC
V gene: TRBV7-6
J gene: TRBJ2-7
D gene: NA
CDR3 length: 12
clone size: NA

CDR3 protein: CASSEGARAWDNEQFF
CDR3 DNA: TGTGCCAGCAGTGAGGGGGCGAGGGCGTGGGACAATGAGCAGTTCTTC
V gene: TRBV25-1
J gene: TRBJ2-1
D gene: NA
CDR3 length: 16
clone size: once

CDR3 protein: CASSITGDPYEQYF
CDR3 DNA: TGTGCCAGCAGCATCACAGGGGACCCCTACGAGCAGTACTTC
V gene: TRBV5-6
J gene: TRBJ2-7
D gene: TRBD1
CDR3 length: 14
clone size: NA

CDR3 protein: CASSYPGGYTF
CDR3 DNA: TGTGCCAGCAGTTACCCGGGGGGCTACACCTTC
V gene: TRBV6-2/TRBV6-3
J gene: TRBJ1-2
D gene: NA
CDR3 length: 11
clone size: once

CDR3 protein: CASTRREGTEAFF
CDR3 DNA: TGTGCCAGCACTCGGAGGGAAGGCACTGAAGCTTTCTTT
V gene: TRBV7-2
J gene: TRBJ1-1
D gene: NA
CDR3 length: 13
clone size: few

CDR3 protein: CASSEGHSMNTEAFF
CDR3 DNA: TGTGCCAGCAGTGAAGGGCACAGCATGAACACTGAAGCTTTCTTT
V gene: TRBV6-1
J gene: TRBJ1-1
D gene: NA
CDR3 length: 15
clone size: NA

CDR3 protein: CASSQDLGRGDYGYTF
CDR3 DNA: TGCGCCAGCAGCCAAGACCTGGGCCGGGGGGACTATGGCTACACCTTC
V gene: TRBV4-3
J gene: TRBJ1-2
D gene: NA
CDR3 length: 16
clone size: NA

CDR3 protein: CASSPGRGDFEQYF
CDR3 DNA: TGTGCCAGCAGCCCCGGACGGGGGGACTTCGAGCAGTACTTC
V gene: TRBV3-1/TRBV3-2
J gene: TRBJ2-7
D gene: TRBD2
CDR3 length: 14
clone size: NA

CDR3 protein: CASSYTGVNTEAFF
CDR3 DNA: TGTGCCAGCAGTTACACAGGGGTGAACACTGAAGCTTTCTTT
V gene: TRBV27
J gene: TRBJ1-1
D gene: TRBD1
CDR3 length: 14
clone size: once

CDR3 protein: CASSQVNGVNQPQHF
CDR3 DNA: TGCGCCAGCAGCCAGGTCAACGGGGTGAATCAGCCCCAGCATTTT
V gene: TRBV4-3
J gene: TRBJ1-5
D gene: NA
CDR3 length: 15
clone size: NA

CDR3 protein: CASSFPLGGANTEAFF
CDR3 DNA: TGTGCCAGCAGCTTCCCCCTCGGGGGGGCGAACACTGAAGCTTTCTTT
V gene: TRBV11-2
J gene: TRBJ1-1
D gene: NA
CDR3 length: 16
clone size: once

CDR3 protein: CASSLDRGYTDTQYF
CDR3 DNA: TGTGCCAGCAGCTTGGACAGGGGGTACACAGATACGCAGTATTTT
V gene: TRBV7-9
J gene: TRBJ2-3
D gene: TRBD1
CDR3 length: 15
clone size: few

CDR3 protein: CASSRGQGSTDTQYF
CDR3 DNA: TGTGCCAGCAGTCGAGGACAGGGGAGCACAGATACGCAGTATTTT
V gene: TRBV27
J gene: TRBJ2-3
D gene: TRBD1
CDR3 length: 15
clone size: NA

CDR3 protein: CASSFRTGGEQYF
CDR3 DNA: TGTGCCAGCAGCTTCCGGACAGGGGGCGAGCAGTACTTC
V gene: TRBV5-5
J gene: TRBJ2-7
D gene: TRBD1
CDR3 length: 13
clone size: NA

CDR3 protein: CASRVGELDGYTF
CDR3 DNA: TGTGCCAGCAGAGTAGGGGAATTGGACGGCTACACCTTC
V gene: TRBV6-5
J gene: TRBJ1-2
D gene: NA
CDR3 length: 13
clone size: NA

CDR3 protein: CASSDSGGADEQFF
CDR3 DNA: TGCGCCAGCAGCGATAGCGGGGGGGCTGATGAGCAGTTCTTC
V gene: TRBV5-1
J gene: TRBJ2-1
D gene: TRBD2
CDR3 length: 14
clone size: NA

CDR3 protein: CASSSPGQGDYGYTF
CDR3 DNA: TGTGCCAGCAGCTCCCCTGGACAGGGGGACTATGGCTACACCTTC
V gene: TRBV5-6
J gene: TRBJ1-2
D gene: TRBD1
CDR3 length: 15
clone size: NA

CDR3 protein: CASSLGGSYGYTF
CDR3 DNA: TGTGCCAGCAGCTTGGGAGGTAGCTATGGCTACACCTTC
V gene: TRBV11-2
J gene: TRBJ1-2
D gene: NA
CDR3 length: 13
clone size: few

CDR3 protein: CASSYLQINEKLFF
CDR3 DNA: TGTGCCAGCAGTTACTTACAGATCAATGAAAAACTGTTTTTT
V gene: TRBV27
J gene: TRBJ1-4
D gene: NA
CDR3 length: 14
clone size: NA

CDR3 protein: CASSPPNRGRTEAFF
CDR3 DNA: TGTGCCAGCTCACCACCGAACAGGGGGCGTACTGAAGCTTTCTTT
V gene: TRBV18
J gene: TRBJ1-1
D gene: TRBD1
CDR3 length: 15
clone size: few

CDR3 protein: CASSWGGRGYGYTF
CDR3 DNA: TGTGCCAGCAGCTGGGGGGGCCGAGGGTATGGCTACACCTTC
V gene: TRBV5-8
J gene: TRBJ1-2
D gene: NA
CDR3 length: 14
clone size: NA

CDR3 protein: CASSFQGVGEQFF
CDR3 DNA: TGTGCCAGCAGTTTCCAGGGGGTCGGTGAGCAGTTCTTC
V gene: TRBV7-8
J gene: TRBJ2-1
D gene: TRBD1
CDR3 length: 13
clone size: NA

CDR3 protein: CASRPSSGGYTF
CDR3 DNA: TGCGCCAGCAGACCGAGCTCGGGTGGCTACACCTTC
V gene: TRBV5-1
J gene: TRBJ1-2
D gene: NA
CDR3 length: 12
clone size: NA

CDR3 protein: CASSQGAGGTEAFF
CDR3 DNA: TGTGCCAGCTCACAGGGGGCGGGTGGCACTGAAGCTTTCTTT
V gene: TRBV18
J gene: TRBJ1-1
D gene: TRBD1
CDR3 length: 14
clone size: NA

CDR3 protein: CASSIIETGSSEAFF
CDR3 DNA: TGTGCCAGTAGTATTATTGAGACAGGGTCATCTGAAGCTTTCTTT
V gene: TRBV19
J gene: TRBJ1-1
D gene: TRBD1
CDR3 length: 15
clone size: NA

CDR3 protein: CASSAETGGSYNEQFF
CDR3 DNA: TGCGCCAGCAGCGCCGAGACAGGGGGCTCCTACAATGAGCAGTTCTTC
V gene: TRBV5-1
J gene: TRBJ2-1
D gene: TRBD1
CDR3 length: 16
clone size: NA

CDR3 protein: CASSESGQGIGGYTF
CDR3 DNA: TGTGCCAGCAGTGAATCGGGTCAGGGTATCGGAGGCTACACCTTC
V gene: TRBV25-1
J gene: TRBJ1-2
D gene: NA
CDR3 length: 15
clone size: NA

CDR3 protein: CASPTGFGYTF
CDR3 DNA: TGTGCCAGCCCCACAGGGTTTGGCTACACCTTC
V gene: TRBV18
J gene: TRBJ1-2
D gene: NA
CDR3 length: 11
clone size: NA

CDR3 protein: CASSRLTLQSSLIYGYTF
CDR3 DNA: TGTGCCAGCAGTCGTCTGACGTTACAGTCGTCTCTTATCTATGGCTACACCTTC
V gene: TRBV6-6
J gene: TRBJ1-2
D gene: NA
CDR3 length: 18
clone size: NA

CDR3 protein: CASSPSGGGGDTQYF
CDR3 DNA: TGTGCCAGCAGCCCGAGCGGGGGGGGAGGAGATACGCAGTATTTT
V gene: TRBV9
J gene: TRBJ2-3
D gene: TRBD2
CDR3 length: 15
clone size: NA

CDR3 protein: CASSLLTGLVNEKLFF
CDR3 DNA: TGTGCCAGCAGCTTGTTGACAGGGTTGGTTAATGAAAAACTGTTTTTT
V gene: TRBV5-6
J gene: TRBJ1-4
D gene: TRBD1
CDR3 length: 16
clone size: NA

CDR3 protein: CASSSLTSGALYNEQFF
CDR3 DNA: TGTGCCAGCAGCTCGTTGACTAGCGGGGCTCTCTACAATGAGCAGTTCTTC
V gene: TRBV11-3
J gene: TRBJ2-1
D gene: TRBD2
CDR3 length: 17
clone size: NA

CDR3 protein: CASSQQGINEQYF
CDR3 DNA: TGTGCCAGCAGCCAACAGGGTATCAACGAGCAGTACTTC
V gene: TRBV5-4
J gene: TRBJ2-7
D gene: NA
CDR3 length: 13
clone size: NA

CDR3 protein: CASSALGGKDTGELFF
CDR3 DNA: TGTGCCAGCAGCGCACTGGGCGGGAAGGACACCGGGGAGCTGTTTTTT
V gene: TRBV5-5
J gene: TRBJ2-2
D gene: NA
CDR3 length: 16
clone size: NA

CDR3 protein: CASSHRTGNYGYTF
CDR3 DNA: TGTGCCAGCAGTCACAGGACGGGTAACTATGGCTACACCTTC
V gene: TRBV2
J gene: TRBJ1-2
D gene: NA
CDR3 length: 14
clone size: once

CDR3 protein: CAWRGYRGSSYNSPLHF
CDR3 DNA: TGTGCCTGGAGGGGCTACAGGGGTAGCTCCTATAATTCACCCCTCCACTTT
V gene: TRBV30
J gene: TRBJ1-6
D gene: TRBD1
CDR3 length: 17
clone size: NA